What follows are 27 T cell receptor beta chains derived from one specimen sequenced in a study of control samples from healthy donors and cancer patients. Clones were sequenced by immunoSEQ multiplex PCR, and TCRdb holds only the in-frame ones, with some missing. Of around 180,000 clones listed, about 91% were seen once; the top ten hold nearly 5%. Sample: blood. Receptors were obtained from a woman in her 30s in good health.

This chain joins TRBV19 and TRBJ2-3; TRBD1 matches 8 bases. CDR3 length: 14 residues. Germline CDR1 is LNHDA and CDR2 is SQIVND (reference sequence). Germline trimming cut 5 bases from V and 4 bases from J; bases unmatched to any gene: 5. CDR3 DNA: TGTGCCAGTAGTCTGACAGGGGAGGCAGATACGCAGTATTTT. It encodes CASSLTGEADTQYF.

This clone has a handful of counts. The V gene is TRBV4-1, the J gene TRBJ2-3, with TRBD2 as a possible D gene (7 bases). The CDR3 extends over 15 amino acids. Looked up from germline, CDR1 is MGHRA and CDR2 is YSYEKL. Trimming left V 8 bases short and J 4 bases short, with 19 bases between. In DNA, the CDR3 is TGCGCCAGCGGGGGGGAAGAGGGGGTTTCAGATACGCAGTATTTT. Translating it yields CASGGEEGVSDTQYF.

CDR3 sequence (DNA): TGTGCCAGCAGCTTAGGGCAATTCGAGCAGTACTTC. This sequence encodes CASSLGQFEQYF. This sequence joins TRBV7-9 and TRBJ2-7, with no clear D. Germline values: CDR1 SEHNR, CDR2 FQNEAQ (reference sequence). The CDR3 runs to 12 residues. The ends were cut back, 1 base at V and 6 bases at J, with 7 bases in the middle.

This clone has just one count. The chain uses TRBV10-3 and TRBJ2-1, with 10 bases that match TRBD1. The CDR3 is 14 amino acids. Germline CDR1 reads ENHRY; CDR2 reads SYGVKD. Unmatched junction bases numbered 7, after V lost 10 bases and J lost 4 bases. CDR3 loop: CATTGTGVYNEQFF. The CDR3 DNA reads TGTGCCACAACCGGGACAGGGGTTTACAATGAGCAGTTCTTC.

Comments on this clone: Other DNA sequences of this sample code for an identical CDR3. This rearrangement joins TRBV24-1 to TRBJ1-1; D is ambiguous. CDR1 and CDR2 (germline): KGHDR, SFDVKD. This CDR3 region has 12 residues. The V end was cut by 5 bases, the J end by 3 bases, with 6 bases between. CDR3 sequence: CATSARDTEAFF. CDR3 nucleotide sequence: TGTGCCACCAGTGCAAGGGACACTGAAGCTTTCTTT.

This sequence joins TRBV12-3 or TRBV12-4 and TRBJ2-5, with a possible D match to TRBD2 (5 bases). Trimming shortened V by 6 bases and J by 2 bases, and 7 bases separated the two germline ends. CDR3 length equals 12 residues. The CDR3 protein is CASRRGQETQYF. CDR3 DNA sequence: TGTGCCAGCAGGCGCGGGCAAGAGACCCAGTACTTC.

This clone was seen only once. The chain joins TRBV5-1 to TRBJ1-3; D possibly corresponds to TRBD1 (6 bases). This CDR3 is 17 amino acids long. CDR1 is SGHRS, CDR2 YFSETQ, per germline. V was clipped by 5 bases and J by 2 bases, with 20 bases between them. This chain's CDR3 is CASSYDQTGTTGNTIYF. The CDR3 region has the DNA TGCGCCAGCAGTTACGACCAAACCGGGACAACTGGAAACACCATATATTTT.

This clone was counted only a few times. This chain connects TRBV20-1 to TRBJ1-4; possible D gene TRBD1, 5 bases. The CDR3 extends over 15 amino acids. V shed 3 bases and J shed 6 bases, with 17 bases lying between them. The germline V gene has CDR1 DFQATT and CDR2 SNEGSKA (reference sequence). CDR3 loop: CSASRGGTGYEKLFF. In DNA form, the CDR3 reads TGCAGTGCTAGTCGGGGGGGGACCGGCTATGAAAAACTGTTTTTT.

The DNA of the CDR3 is TGTGCCAGCAGTGAATACCAGGGCAACACCGGGGAGCTGTTTTTT. Translated: CASSEYQGNTGELFF. The V gene is TRBV25-1, the J gene TRBJ2-2; maybe TRBD1 (5 bases). The germline CDR1 and CDR2 sequences are MGHDK and SYGVNS. Trimming pared 0 bases from V and 2 bases from J, leaving 7 bases between. This CDR3 has 15 residues.

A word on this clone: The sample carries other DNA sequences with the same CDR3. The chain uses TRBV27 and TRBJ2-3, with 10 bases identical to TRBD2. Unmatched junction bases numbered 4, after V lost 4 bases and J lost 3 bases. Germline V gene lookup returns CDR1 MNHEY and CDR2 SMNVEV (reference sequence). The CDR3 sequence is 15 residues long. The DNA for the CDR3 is TGTGCCAGCAGTTCACTAGCGGGGCTTACAGATACGCAGTATTTT. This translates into CASSSLAGLTDTQYF.

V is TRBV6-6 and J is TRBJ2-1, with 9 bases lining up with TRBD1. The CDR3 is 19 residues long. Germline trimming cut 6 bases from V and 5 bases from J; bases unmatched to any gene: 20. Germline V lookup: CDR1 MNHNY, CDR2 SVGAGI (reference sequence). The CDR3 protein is CASSSGGTGFRSRNNEQFF. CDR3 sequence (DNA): TGTGCCAGCAGCTCCGGAGGGACAGGGTTTCGATCTCGGAACAATGAGCAGTTCTTC.

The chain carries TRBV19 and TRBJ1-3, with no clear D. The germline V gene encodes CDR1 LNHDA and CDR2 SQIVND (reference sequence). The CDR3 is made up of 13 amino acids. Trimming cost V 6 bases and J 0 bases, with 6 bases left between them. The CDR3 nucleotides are TGTGCCAGTAGGGCAGCCTCTGGAAACACCATATATTTT. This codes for CASRAASGNTIYF.

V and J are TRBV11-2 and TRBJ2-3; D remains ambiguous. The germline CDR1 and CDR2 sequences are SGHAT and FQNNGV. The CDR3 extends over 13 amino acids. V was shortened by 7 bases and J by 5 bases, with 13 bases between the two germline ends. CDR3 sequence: CASTHRTLDTQYF. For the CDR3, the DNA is TGTGCCAGCACCCACCGGACGCTAGATACGCAGTATTTT.

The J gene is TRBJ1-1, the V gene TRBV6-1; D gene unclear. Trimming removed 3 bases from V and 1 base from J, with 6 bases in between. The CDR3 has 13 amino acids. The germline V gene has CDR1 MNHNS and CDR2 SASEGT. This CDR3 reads CASSDNTNTEAFF. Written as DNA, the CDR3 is TGTGCCAGCAGTGACAACACGAACACTGAAGCTTTCTTT.

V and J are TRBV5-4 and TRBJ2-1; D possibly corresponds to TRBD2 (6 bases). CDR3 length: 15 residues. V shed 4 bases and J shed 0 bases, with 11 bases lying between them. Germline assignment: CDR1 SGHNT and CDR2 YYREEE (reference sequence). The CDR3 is CASSAGPSSYNEQFF. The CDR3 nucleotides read TGTGCCAGCAGCGCGGGACCCAGCTCCTACAATGAGCAGTTCTTC.

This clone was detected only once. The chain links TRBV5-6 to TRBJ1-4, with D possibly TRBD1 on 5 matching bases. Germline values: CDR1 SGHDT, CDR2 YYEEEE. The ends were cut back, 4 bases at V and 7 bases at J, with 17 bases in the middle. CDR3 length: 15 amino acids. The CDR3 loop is CASSRDGRVGEKLFF. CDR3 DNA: TGTGCCAGCAGCCGGGACGGGCGCGTTGGTGAAAAACTGTTTTTT.

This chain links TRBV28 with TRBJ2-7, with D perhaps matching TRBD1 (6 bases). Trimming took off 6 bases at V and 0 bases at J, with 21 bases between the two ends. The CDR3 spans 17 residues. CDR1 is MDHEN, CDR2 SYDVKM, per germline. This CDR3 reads CASRSRDGQSNSYEQYF. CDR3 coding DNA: TGTGCCAGCAGGTCCCGGGACGGACAGTCTAACTCCTACGAGCAGTACTTC.

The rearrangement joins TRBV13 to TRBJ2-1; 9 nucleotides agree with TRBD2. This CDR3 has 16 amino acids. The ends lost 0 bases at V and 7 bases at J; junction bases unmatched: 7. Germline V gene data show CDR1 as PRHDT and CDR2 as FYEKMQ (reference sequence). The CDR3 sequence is CASSLGASGARNEQFF. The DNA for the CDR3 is TGTGCCAGCAGCTTAGGGGCTAGCGGGGCTCGTAATGAGCAGTTCTTC.

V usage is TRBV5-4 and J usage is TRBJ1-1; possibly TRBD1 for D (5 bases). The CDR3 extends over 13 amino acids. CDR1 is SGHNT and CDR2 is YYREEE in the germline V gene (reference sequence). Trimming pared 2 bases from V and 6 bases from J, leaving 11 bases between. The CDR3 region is CASSFWGTSEAFF. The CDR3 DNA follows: TGTGCCAGCAGCTTCTGGGGGACCTCTGAAGCTTTCTTT.

The DNA of the CDR3 is TGTGCCAGCTCACCGGGGACAGGGGCGATGAGCACAGATACGCAGTATTTT. Residues: CASSPGTGAMSTDTQYF. The chain uses TRBV18 and TRBJ2-3; TRBD1 matches 10 bases. Germline trimming cut 3 bases from V and 0 bases from J; bases unmatched to any gene: 6. The CDR3 consists of 17 residues. Germline CDR1 reads KGHSH; CDR2 reads LQKENI.

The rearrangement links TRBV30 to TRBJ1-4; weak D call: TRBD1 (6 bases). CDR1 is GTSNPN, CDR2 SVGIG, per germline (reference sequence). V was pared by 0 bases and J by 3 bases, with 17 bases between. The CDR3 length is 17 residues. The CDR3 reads CAWSVGVLAGANEKLFF. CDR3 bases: TGTGCCTGGAGTGTAGGCGTTCTGGCAGGGGCTAATGAAAAACTGTTTTTT.

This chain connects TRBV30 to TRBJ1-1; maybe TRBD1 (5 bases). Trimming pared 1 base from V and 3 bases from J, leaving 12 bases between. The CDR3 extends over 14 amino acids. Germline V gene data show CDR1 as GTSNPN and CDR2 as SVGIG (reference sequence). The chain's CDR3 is CAWSGGQRYTEAFF. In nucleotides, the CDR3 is TGTGCCTGGAGTGGGGGCCAACGGTACACTGAAGCTTTCTTT.

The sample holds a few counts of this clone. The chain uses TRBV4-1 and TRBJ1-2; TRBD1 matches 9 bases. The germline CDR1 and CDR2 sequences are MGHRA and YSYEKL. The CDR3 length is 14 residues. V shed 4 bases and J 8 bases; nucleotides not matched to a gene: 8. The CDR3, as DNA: TGCGCCAGCAGCCCGGGACAGGGTTCGCAGGGCTACACCTTC. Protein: CASSPGQGSQGYTF.

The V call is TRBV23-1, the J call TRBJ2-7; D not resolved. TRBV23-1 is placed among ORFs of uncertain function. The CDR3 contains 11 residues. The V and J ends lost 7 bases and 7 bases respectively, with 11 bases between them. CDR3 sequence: CASTRIEEQYF. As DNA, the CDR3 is TGCGCCAGCACCCGCATTGAGGAGCAGTACTTC.

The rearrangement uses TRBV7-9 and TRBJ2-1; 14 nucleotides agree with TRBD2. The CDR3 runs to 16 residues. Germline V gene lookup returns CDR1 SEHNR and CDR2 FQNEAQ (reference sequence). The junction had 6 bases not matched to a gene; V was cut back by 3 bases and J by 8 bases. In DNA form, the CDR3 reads TGTGCCAGCAGCTTGAAGACTAGCGGGAGGGATTATGAGCAGTTCTTC. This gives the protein CASSLKTSGRDYEQFF.

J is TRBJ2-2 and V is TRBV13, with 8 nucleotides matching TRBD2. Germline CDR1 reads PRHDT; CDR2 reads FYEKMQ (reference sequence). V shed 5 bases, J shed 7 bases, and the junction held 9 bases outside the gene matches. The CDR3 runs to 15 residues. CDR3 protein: CASSLLAGINGELFF. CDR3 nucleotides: TGTGCCAGCAGCCTCCTAGCGGGCATTAACGGGGAGCTGTTTTTT. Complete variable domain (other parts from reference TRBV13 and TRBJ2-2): AAGVIQSPRHLIKEKRETATLKCYPIPRHDTVYWYQQGPGQDPQFLISFYEKMQSDKGSIPDRFSAQQFSDYHSELNMSSLELGDSALYFCASSLLAGINGELFFGEGSRLTVL.

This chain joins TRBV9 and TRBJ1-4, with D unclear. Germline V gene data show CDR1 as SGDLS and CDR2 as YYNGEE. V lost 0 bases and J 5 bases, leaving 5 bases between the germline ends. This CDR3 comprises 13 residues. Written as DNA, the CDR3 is TGTGCCAGCAGCGTAGGGATCAATGAAAAACTGTTTTTT. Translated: CASSVGINEKLFF.